These 26 T cell receptor beta chains originate from one sample sequenced in a study of long-term antiretroviral therapy in people with HIV. Survey level was the resolution at which the v3.0 immunoSEQ assay ran. Data came from immunoSEQ multiplex PCR; TCRdb stores just in-frame clones and leaves some out. Of around 9,700 clones in the sample, over 75% are singletons; the top ten hold 18%. Sequencing was performed on unsorted PBMCs, taken 1.8 years after starting antiretroviral therapy. These receptors all come from a man aged 35 to 55 with HIV.

The V and J genes are TRBV6-5 and TRBJ1-3; no reliable D call. CDR3 size: 13 residues. V dropped 5 bases and J dropped 4 bases, with 9 bases sitting between them. Germline CDR1 reads MNHEY; CDR2 reads SVGAGI. CDR3 nucleotides: TGTGCCAGCAGTGGGAGTGGAGGAAACACCATATATTTT. Protein sequence: CASSGSGGNTIYF.

As to this clone: Compared with germline, one end of the junction differs, possibly owing to a read error. This rearrangement joins TRBV7-9 to TRBJ2-5, with 8 bases fitting TRBD1. The CDR3 sequence is 15 residues long. CDR1 and CDR2 from the germline V gene are SEHNR and FQNEAQ (reference sequence). The CDR3 sequence: CATSPPTGEFETQYF. CDR3 DNA: TGTGCCACCAGCCCCCCGACAGGGGAATTTGAGACCCAGTACTTC.

The rearrangement joins TRBV13 to TRBJ1-1; D possibly corresponds to TRBD1 (5 bases). The CDR3 loop spans 15 amino acids. Germline V CDR1 and CDR2: PRHDT, FYEKMQ (reference sequence). Trimming took 2 bases from V and 0 from J, leaving 10 bases between them. CDR3 sequence (DNA): TGTGCCAGCAGCTTACGGGGGGAGGTGAACACTGAAGCTTTCTTT. As protein: CASSLRGEVNTEAFF. Combining the CDR3 with reference TRBV13 and TRBJ1-1 gives the whole variable domain AAGVIQSPRHLIKEKRETATLKCYPIPRHDTVYWYQQGPGQDPQFLISFYEKMQSDKGSIPDRFSAQQFSDYHSELNMSSLELGDSALYFCASSLRGEVNTEAFFGQGTRLTVV.

The gene calls are TRBV7-2 and TRBJ2-1; perhaps TRBD2 as D (7 bases). Deletions cut 4 bases from V and 2 bases from J, with 12 bases between. CDR1 SGHTA and CDR2 FQGNSA come from the germline V gene. The length of the CDR3 is 15 residues. The CDR3 nucleotides are TGTGCCAGCAGCTGGGGGGGCATCGCCTACAATGAGCAGTTCTTC. This gives the protein CASSWGGIAYNEQFF. Full variable domain (rest looked up from reference TRBV7-2 and TRBJ2-1): GAGVSQSPSNKVTEKGKDVELRCDPISGHTALYWYRQSLGQGLEFLIYFQGNSAPDKSGLPSDRFSAERTGGSVSTLTIQRTQQEDSAVYLCASSWGGIAYNEQFFGPGTRLTVL.

This clone was observed a handful of times. The gene calls are TRBV13 and TRBJ2-1; 12 positions agree with TRBD2. Looked up from germline, CDR1 is PRHDT and CDR2 is FYEKMQ (reference sequence). The J segment lost 2 bases and the V segment lost 5 bases, leaving 13 bases of the junction unmatched. This CDR3 is built from 19 residues. CDR3 region: CASSGSKTSGSLAYNEQFF. The CDR3 DNA is TGTGCCAGCAGCGGAAGTAAGACTAGCGGGAGTTTGGCCTACAATGAGCAGTTCTTC.

The chain employs TRBV2 and TRBJ2-1; possible D gene TRBD1, 5 bases. The CDR3 contains 11 residues. Germline loops: CDR1 SNHLY, CDR2 FYNNEI. Trimming shortened V by 2 bases and J by 14 bases, and 10 bases separated the two germline ends. The CDR3 DNA is TGTGCCAGCAGTGAAACCCTAGGGGAGTTCTTC. It is translated as CASSETLGEFF.

The chain recombines TRBV19 with TRBJ2-7; 10 bases are a match to TRBD2. Germline CDR1 reads LNHDA; CDR2 reads SQIVND (reference sequence). This CDR3 comprises 15 residues. Unmatched junction bases numbered 5, after V lost 4 bases and J lost 2 bases. The CDR3 sequence is CASSKSAGGPYEQYF. The CDR3 region has the DNA TGTGCCAGTAGTAAATCAGCGGGAGGGCCCTACGAGCAGTACTTC.

The V gene is TRBV28, the J gene TRBJ1-1; a possible D gene is TRBD1 (5 bases). V was trimmed by 5 bases and J by 8 bases, leaving 15 bases between them. The CDR3 runs 13 residues. Germline V gives CDR1 MDHEN, CDR2 SYDVKM. The CDR3 nucleotides are TGTGCCAGCAGTCTACCCAGGGCCTTAGAAGCTTTCTTT. Translating gives CASSLPRALEAFF.

The V call is TRBV29-1, the J call TRBJ2-7, with D perhaps TRBD1 or TRBD2 (5 bases each). The germline V gene encodes CDR1 SQVTM and CDR2 ANQGSEA. V was clipped by 5 bases and J by 4 bases, with 12 bases between them. This CDR3 comprises 12 residues. CDR3 region: CSVSGTTYEQYF. The CDR3 DNA reads TGCAGCGTTTCCGGGACGACATACGAGCAGTACTTC.

The CDR3 loop is CASSLDGGWVGTDTQYF. The CDR3 coding sequence is TGTGCCAGCAGCTTAGATGGAGGCTGGGTGGGCACAGATACGCAGTATTTT. This sequence joins TRBV7-2 and TRBJ2-3; the D gene is possibly TRBD2 (5 bases). CDR1 is SGHTA and CDR2 is FQGNSA in the germline V gene. The CDR3 covers 17 residues. Trimming took 1 base from V and 1 from J, leaving 15 bases between them.

This rearrangement joins TRBV28 to TRBJ1-3; unclear D gene. The germline V and J ends were trimmed by 4 bases and 0 bases, with 10 bases remaining between them. In germline, CDR1 is MDHEN, CDR2 SYDVKM. The CDR3 has 15 residues. The CDR3 sequence is CASSYRRVSGNTIYF. The CDR3 nucleotides read TGTGCCAGCAGTTATCGCCGGGTCTCTGGAAACACCATATATTTT. Filled out from reference TRBV28 and TRBJ1-3, the complete variable domain reads DVKVTQSSRYLVKRTGEKVFLECVQDMDHENMFWYRQDPGLGLRLIYFSYDVKMKEKGDIPEGYSVSREKKERFSLILESASTNQTSMYLCASSYRRVSGNTIYFGEGSWLTVV.

A few counts support this clone. The chain links TRBV6-6 to TRBJ1-5; possibly TRBD1 for D (5 bases). Per germline, CDR1 MNHNY and CDR2 SVGAGI (reference sequence). CDR3 size: 13 residues. The V gene lost 2 bases and the J gene lost 5 bases, with 7 bases spanning the gap. CDR3 DNA sequence: TGTGCCAGCAGTTACCCGGGGGATCAGCCCCAGCATTTT. It translates to CASSYPGDQPQHF.

The rearrangement uses TRBV9 and TRBJ2-1; D unclear. Germline V gives CDR1 SGDLS, CDR2 YYNGEE. Trimming took off 2 bases at V and 0 bases at J, with 9 bases between the two ends. This CDR3 region has 15 residues. CDR3 nucleotides: TGTGCCAGCAGCGTTTTCTCGAGCTCCTACAATGAGCAGTTCTTC. Its translation: CASSVFSSSYNEQFF.

By sample fraction, this clone is medium-sized (0.01 to 0.1%). The chain carries TRBV2 and TRBJ1-2; the D gene is possibly TRBD1 (5 bases). The germline V and J ends were trimmed by 9 bases and 5 bases, with 10 bases remaining between them. CDR1 and CDR2 (germline): SNHLY, FYNNEI. The CDR3 totals 11 residues. The CDR3 loop is CASEGFYGYTF. Here the CDR3 DNA reads TGTGCCAGTGAGGGGTTTTATGGCTACACCTTC.

The chain couples TRBV9 to TRBJ2-5; D remains unclear. The CDR3 covers 15 residues. V gave up 0 bases and J gave up 4 bases, with 13 bases separating them. CDR1 is SGDLS and CDR2 is YYNGEE in the germline V gene. Here the CDR3 reads CASSVAGSQRETQYF. CDR3 DNA sequence: TGTGCCAGCAGCGTAGCCGGGTCGCAGAGAGAGACCCAGTACTTC.

This clone was detected once. The chain joins TRBV6-5 to TRBJ2-3, with a tentative D call TRBD2 (5 bases). Per germline, CDR1 MNHEY and CDR2 SVGAGI. The CDR3 is 14 amino acids. V lost 2 bases and J 4 bases, leaving 10 bases between the germline ends. Here the CDR3 reads CASSYTTRSDTQYF. The CDR3 DNA reads as TGTGCCAGCAGTTACACCACTAGGTCAGATACGCAGTATTTT.

The chain employs TRBV27 and TRBJ2-7, with D maybe TRBD2 (6 bases). This CDR3 has 15 residues. Deletions cut 5 bases from V and 7 bases from J, with 21 bases between. Germline CDR1 is MNHEY and CDR2 is SMNVEV (reference sequence). CDR3 sequence reads: CASSPIRPGGGEQYF. Written as DNA, the CDR3 is TGTGCCAGCAGTCCCATCAGGCCCGGGGGTGGTGAGCAGTACTTC.

The rearrangement uses TRBV5-6 and TRBJ1-5; TRBD1 aligns across 8 bases. CDR1 is SGHDT and CDR2 is YYEEEE in the germline V gene. After removal of 4 bases from V and 4 bases from J, the junction contained 7 bases not matched to a gene. The CDR3 runs to 15 residues. CDR3 nucleotides: TGTGCCAGCAGCAATGCGGACAGGGTGAATCAGCCCCAGCATTTT. As protein: CASSNADRVNQPQHF.

The chain combines TRBV7-3 with TRBJ2-5, with D possibly matching TRBD1 (5 bases). This CDR3 has 15 residues. Per germline, CDR1 SGHTA and CDR2 FQGTGA. V dropped 1 base and J dropped 4 bases, with 13 bases sitting between them. The CDR3 DNA follows: TGTGCCAGCAGCTTAATGGCAGGGCACCGAGAGACCCAGTACTTC. Its protein is CASSLMAGHRETQYF.

This clone has only a few counts. The genes are TRBV28 and TRBJ2-3; D not certain. Germline-derived CDR1 and CDR2 are MDHEN and SYDVKM. Deletions cut 7 bases from V and 1 base from J, with 9 bases between. This CDR3 contains 13 residues. The CDR3 is CASNFYGTDTQYF. CDR3 nucleotide sequence: TGTGCCAGCAATTTTTACGGCACAGATACGCAGTATTTT. The entire variable domain, with the rest obtained from reference TRBV28 and TRBJ2-3, is as follows: DVKVTQSSRYLVKRTGEKVFLECVQDMDHENMFWYRQDPGLGLRLIYFSYDVKMKEKGDIPEGYSVSREKKERFSLILESASTNQTSMYLCASNFYGTDTQYFGPGTRLTVL.

This chain's CDR3 is CALEREGLGEQYF. CDR3 DNA: TGTGCCCTCGAGCGGGAGGGCCTGGGGGAGCAGTACTTC. The chain carries TRBV30 and TRBJ2-7, with TRBD2 matching 10 bases. Looked up from germline, CDR1 is GTSNPN and CDR2 is SVGIG (reference sequence). The CDR3 contains 13 residues. The V and J ends lost 8 bases and 7 bases, in that order; junction bases with no gene match: 11.

There are a few counts of this clone. The genes are TRBV25-1 and TRBJ2-7, with no clear D. Between the trimmed V and J ends, which lost 1 base and 2 bases, there was a span of 6 bases. Germline V CDR1 and CDR2: MGHDK, SYGVNS. The CDR3 is 13 amino acids. The CDR3 DNA reads TGTGCCAGCAGTGAATTGGTAACCTACGAGCAGTACTTC. This translates into CASSELVTYEQYF.

This chain links TRBV5-8 with TRBJ2-1; 10 bases line up with TRBD2. The V segment lost 4 bases and the J segment 3 bases; nucleotides outside the gene matches: 7. This CDR3 is built from 16 residues. The V gene's germline CDR1 is SGHTS and CDR2 YDEGEE. CDR3 DNA sequence: TGTGCCAGCAGCGTCACTAGCGGGAAGAACTACAATGAGCAGTTCTTC. This codes for CASSVTSGKNYNEQFF.

The CDR3 loop reads CASSFGGNSYEQYF. In DNA, the CDR3 is TGCGCCAGCAGCTTCGGCGGGAACTCCTACGAGCAGTACTTC. The V gene is TRBV5-1, the J gene TRBJ2-7; D perhaps matches TRBD2 (6 bases). This CDR3 is 14 amino acids long. V shed 2 bases and J shed 0 bases, with 9 bases lying between them. Per germline, CDR1 SGHRS and CDR2 YFSETQ.

The chain couples TRBV14 to TRBJ2-7; tentatively, D is TRBD1 (6 bases). Trimming removed 2 bases from V and 4 bases from J, with 9 bases in between. Germline V CDR1 and CDR2: SGHDN, FVKESK. The CDR3 consists of 13 residues. The CDR3 bases are TGTGCCAGCAGCCAACACAGGGATTACGAGCAGTACTTC. Its protein product is CASSQHRDYEQYF.

The rearrangement links TRBV18 to TRBJ1-5; D unclear. The CDR3 loop spans 12 amino acids. Germline V gene lookup returns CDR1 KGHSH and CDR2 LQKENI. V was pared by 5 bases and J by 3 bases, with 5 bases between. In DNA form, the CDR3 reads TGTGCCAGCTCAGAAAACAATCAGCCCCAGCATTTT. Its protein product is CASSENNQPQHF.